A single sample is the source of the 31 T cell receptor beta chains below, sequenced in a study of blood T cells in healthy people across ages. A J-beta primer mix and a sample-barcoded 5' primer were used in a second PCR of roughly 6 to 11 cycles. TCRdb analysed the 5' RACE reads with MiXCR anew, one entry per CDR3 protein. The table lists hundreds of thousands of distinct CDR3 sequences, over 25% of them singletons. The sample also formed part of further work on T cells of mothers and their children.

The sample was blood. The receptors were gathered from a boy aged 2 to 9 in good health.

This clonotype was counted between two and nine times. The chain has TRBV2 and TRBJ2-1, with D possibly TRBD1 on 5 matching bases. The length of the CDR3 is 14 residues. V lost 8 bases to trimming and J lost 2 bases, with 13 bases between them. CDR1 is SNHLY, CDR2 FYNNEI, per germline. Written as DNA, the CDR3 is TGTGCCAGCGACCCCCAGGGTACCTACAATGAGCAGTTCTTC. This translates into CASDPQGTYNEQFF.

This clonotype was observed a handful of times. V gene TRBV4-3 combines with J gene TRBJ2-7; D uncertain. This CDR3 has 14 amino acids. V was trimmed by 0 bases and J by 3 bases, leaving 9 bases between them. Germline V CDR1 and CDR2: LGHNA, YSLEER. DNA of the CDR3: TGCGCCAGCAGCCAAGATCGAGAGATCTACGAGCAGTACTTC. It specifies CASSQDREIYEQYF.

The V call is TRBV20-1, the J call TRBJ2-5; the match to TRBD2 covers 7 bases. The end of the DNA is better explained by TRBJ2-1, so the J call may be wrong. The CDR3 runs to 14 residues. Germline V gene lookup returns CDR1 DFQATT and CDR2 SNEGSKA (reference sequence). CDR3 bases: TGCAGTTCGACCCGGGGGGTCTATTCCGATGAGCAGTTCTTC. This codes for CSSTRGVYSDEQFF.

This clonotype showed up just once. The J gene is TRBJ2-7, the V gene TRBV20-1; 9 positions match TRBD2. After removal of 8 bases from V and 3 bases from J, the junction contained 5 bases not matched to a gene. CDR3 length equals 12 residues. From germline, CDR1 is DFQATT and CDR2 SNEGSKA (reference sequence). The CDR3 protein is CSSQRGVYEQYF. The CDR3 DNA reads as TGCAGTTCCCAGCGGGGGGTCTACGAGCAGTACTTC.

This clonotype was detected only a few times. This sequence joins TRBV12-3 or TRBV12-4 and TRBJ2-5; the D is unclear. V was trimmed by 6 bases and J by 4 bases, leaving 15 bases between them. The CDR3 spans 14 residues. CDR3 loop: CASSPGPDVETQYF. The CDR3 region has the DNA TGTGCCAGCAGCCCCGGGCCCGACGTAGAGACCCAGTACTTC.

The V and J genes are TRBV12-3 or TRBV12-4 and TRBJ1-4; D might be TRBD1 (5 bases). This CDR3 is built from 14 residues. V lost 6 bases to trimming and J lost 8 bases, with 16 bases between them. The CDR3 DNA reads as TGTGCCAGCAGCCCGGGGCCCCGGGCCGAAAAACTGTTTTTT. This gives the protein CASSPGPRAEKLFF.

The chain has TRBV29-1 and TRBJ2-7, with TRBD1 as a possible D gene (7 bases). Germline loops: CDR1 SQVTM, CDR2 ANQGSEA. CDR3 length: 16 residues. Trimming took off 6 bases at V and 3 bases at J, with 24 bases between the two ends. The CDR3 here is CSVAGGLGGGGYEQYF. The DNA for the CDR3 is TGCAGCGTAGCAGGGGGTCTCGGGGGTGGAGGCTACGAGCAGTACTTC.

This clonotype is a singleton in its sample. V is TRBV12-3 or TRBV12-4 and J is TRBJ2-3, with 9 bases fitting TRBD2. CDR3 size: 13 residues. With 9 bases clipped from V and 3 bases from J, the junction kept 4 bases outside the gene matches. In DNA, the CDR3 is TGTGCCAGTGGGCTAGCGGGGACAGATACGCAGTATTTT. The encoded protein is CASGLAGTDTQYF.

The V call is TRBV7-9, the J call TRBJ2-5; D not certain. The CDR3 has 14 residues. Trimming removed 1 base at V and 5 bases at J, with 11 bases between. Germline V lookup: CDR1 SEHNR, CDR2 FQNEAQ (reference sequence). CDR3 residues: CASSLVLGWETQYF. The CDR3 DNA is TGTGCCAGCAGCTTAGTCCTGGGATGGGAGACCCAGTACTTC.

CDR3 in DNA: TGCAGTGCTAGGGGACACAAGAACACTGAAGCTTTCTTT. Translated: CSARGHKNTEAFF. The V gene is TRBV20-1, the J gene TRBJ1-1; a possible D gene is TRBD1 (6 bases). Germline V CDR1 and CDR2: DFQATT, SNEGSKA (reference sequence). Trimming left V 3 bases short and J 1 base short, with 9 bases between. CDR3 size: 13 residues.

The V gene is TRBV6-1, the J gene TRBJ2-3; D is uncertain. Trimming shortened V by 4 bases and J by 3 bases, and 8 bases separated the two germline ends. This CDR3 has 13 residues. Germline assignment: CDR1 MNHNS and CDR2 SASEGT. The CDR3 reads CASSGSWTDTQYF. The CDR3 coding sequence is TGTGCCAGCAGTGGTAGTTGGACAGATACGCAGTATTTT.

This clonotype was detected only a few times. This chain connects TRBV7-3 to TRBJ2-3, with 7 positions matching TRBD2. The CDR3 extends over 15 amino acids. Germline V CDR1 and CDR2: SGHTA, FQGTGA. Trimming removed 3 bases from V and 2 bases from J; junction bases left unmatched: 5. The CDR3 reads CASSFGTTNTDTQYF. Here the CDR3 DNA reads TGTGCCAGCAGCTTTGGGACTACAAACACAGATACGCAGTATTTT.

The rearrangement links TRBV6-5 to TRBJ1-5; D unresolved. Trimming removed 2 bases from V and 7 bases from J, with 9 bases in between. Germline-derived CDR1 and CDR2 are MNHEY and SVGAGI. The CDR3 is 13 amino acids. CDR3 residues: CASSYGEGQPQHF. CDR3 in DNA: TGTGCCAGCAGTTACGGGGAGGGACAGCCCCAGCATTTT.

The chain employs TRBV12-3 or TRBV12-4 and TRBJ2-3; no clear D. V was trimmed by 8 bases and J by 6 bases, leaving 15 bases between them. This CDR3 has 13 amino acids. The CDR3: CASLDVVGDTQYF. The CDR3 region has the DNA TGTGCCAGCCTTGATGTGGTAGGGGATACGCAGTATTTT.

This sequence joins TRBV6-5 and TRBJ1-4, with TRBD1 as a possible D gene (5 bases). There are 15 residues in the CDR3. The V end was cut by 2 bases, the J end by 5 bases, with 12 bases between. Germline V gene lookup returns CDR1 MNHEY and CDR2 SVGAGI. CDR3 protein: CASSYSWQGNEKLFF. CDR3 coding DNA: TGTGCCAGCAGTTACAGTTGGCAGGGAAATGAAAAACTGTTTTTT.

This clonotype turned up a few times. V is TRBV20-1 and J is TRBJ1-1; weak D call: TRBD1 (5 bases). Germline assignment: CDR1 DFQATT and CDR2 SNEGSKA (reference sequence). This CDR3 spans 15 amino acids. V was trimmed by 5 bases and J by 0 bases, leaving 16 bases between them. The CDR3 reads CSAPNRFRLNTEAFF. Here the CDR3 DNA reads TGCAGTGCTCCTAACAGGTTTCGTTTGAACACTGAAGCTTTCTTT.

The table lists this clonotype with a few counts. The V call is TRBV20-1, the J call TRBJ2-5; D uncertain. CDR3 length: 13 residues. Trimming took off 0 bases at V and 1 base at J, with 6 bases between the two ends. CDR1 and CDR2 from the germline V gene are DFQATT and SNEGSKA (reference sequence). DNA for the CDR3: TGCAGTGCTAGAGAAGTGGGCCAAGAGACCCAGTACTTC. Its translation is CSAREVGQETQYF.

This sequence joins TRBV4-1 and TRBJ2-5; no reliable D call. The J call may be in error: the DNA end matches TRBJ2-1 better. From germline, CDR1 is MGHRA and CDR2 YSYEKL. The CDR3 is 14 residues long. CDR3 region: CASSQEDRYNEQFF. CDR3 bases: TGCGCCAGCAGCCAAGAGGACCGTTACAATGAGCAGTTCTTC.

The chain recombines TRBV12-5 with TRBJ1-1; D is possibly TRBD1 (5 bases). This CDR3 has 15 amino acids. V was pared by 1 base and J by 5 bases, with 14 bases between. Per germline, CDR1 LGHNT and CDR2 FRNRAP. CDR3 sequence (DNA): TGTGCTAGTGGTTTGGAGAAGGGCCGGGGGACTGAAGCTTTCTTT. The encoded protein is CASGLEKGRGTEAFF.

The sample holds a few counts of this clonotype. This sequence joins TRBV10-1 and TRBJ2-5; 10 bases match TRBD1. The end of the DNA is better explained by TRBJ2-1, so the J call may be wrong. The CDR3 has 16 residues. The germline gives CDR1 WNHNN, CDR2 SYGVQD (reference sequence). CDR3 region: CASSELGQGLNNEQFF. CDR3 DNA sequence: TGCGCCAGCAGTGAGTTGGGACAGGGGCTTAACAATGAGCAGTTCTTC.

This clonotype was picked up many times. The gene calls are TRBV6-5 and TRBJ2-2, with 7 nucleotides matching TRBD2. V shed 4 bases, J shed 6 bases, and the junction held 2 bases outside the gene matches. The CDR3 is 13 amino acids. Germline V CDR1 and CDR2: MNHEY, SVGAGI. In DNA form, the CDR3 reads TGTGCCAGCAGTTCGACTAGCCCCGGGGAGCTGTTTTTT. Amino acids: CASSSTSPGELFF.

This clonotype came up a few times. V gene TRBV7-2 combines with J gene TRBJ2-1, with D possibly matching TRBD2 (6 bases). The J call is in doubt because the DNA end fits TRBJ2-5 better. Germline V gives CDR1 SGHTA, CDR2 FQGNSA. The CDR3 is 15 amino acids. CDR3 sequence (DNA): TGTGCCAGCAGCTTAGGCCTAGCGCGACAAGAGACCCAGTACTTC. The encoded protein is CASSLGLARQETQYF.

V gene TRBV2 combines with J gene TRBJ2-6, with 7 bases identical to TRBD1. This CDR3 has 14 amino acids. V gave up 9 bases and J gave up 0 bases; unmatched junction bases: 2. Germline CDR1 is SNHLY and CDR2 is FYNNEI. The CDR3 sequence: CARGQISGANVLTF. CDR3 sequence (DNA): TGTGCCAGGGGACAGATCTCTGGGGCCAACGTCCTGACTTTC.

The CDR3 nucleotides are TGTGCCATACAATTAGCGGAGGGGCGCACAGATACGCAGTATTTT. It encodes CAIQLAEGRTDTQYF. This chain uses TRBV2 with TRBJ2-3; maybe TRBD2 (6 bases). The V and J ends lost 10 bases and 1 base respectively, with 18 bases between them. This CDR3 is 15 amino acids long. Germline-derived CDR1 and CDR2 are SNHLY and FYNNEI. The whole variable domain, remainder taken from reference TRBV2 and TRBJ2-3, is EPEVTQTPSHQVTQMGQEVILRCVPISNHLYFYWYRQILGQKVEFLVSFYNNEISEKSEIFDDQFSVERPDGSNFTLKIRSTKLEDSAMYFCAIQLAEGRTDTQYFGPGTRLTVL.

The V and J genes are TRBV19 and TRBJ2-7, with 8 bases matching TRBD2. Germline CDR1 and CDR2: LNHDA and SQIVND (reference sequence). The CDR3 is 14 residues long. V was pared by 6 bases and J by 4 bases, with 8 bases of the junction left unmatched. The CDR3 loop is CASRGSGSGYEQYF. In DNA form, the CDR3 reads TGTGCCAGTAGAGGAAGCGGGAGCGGATACGAGCAGTACTTC.

This clonotype turned up a few times. V and J are TRBV20-1 and TRBJ2-7; 11 bases match TRBD1. From germline, CDR1 is DFQATT and CDR2 SNEGSKA (reference sequence). V dropped 5 bases and J dropped 5; count of bases not matched to a gene: 11. This CDR3 is 15 amino acids long. The CDR3 loop is CSAAGTGGKVNEQYF. The DNA for the CDR3 is TGCAGTGCTGCCGGGACAGGGGGTAAAGTCAACGAGCAGTACTTC.

The CDR3: CASSLATSGSYEQYF. The CDR3 nucleotides read TGTGCCAGCAGCTTAGCGACTAGCGGGAGCTACGAGCAGTACTTC. The gene calls are TRBV7-2 and TRBJ2-5, with 12 bases that match TRBD2. The end of the DNA is better explained by TRBJ2-7, so the J call may be wrong. The CDR3 is 15 amino acids. Germline values: CDR1 SGHTA, CDR2 FQGNSA.

The chain employs TRBV20-1 and TRBJ2-5; TRBD1 or TRBD2 may be the D gene (5 bases each). The V and J ends lost 7 bases and 1 base respectively, with 16 bases between them. This CDR3 is 14 amino acids long. Germline CDR1 and CDR2: DFQATT and SNEGSKA (reference sequence). The CDR3 region has the DNA TGCAGTGTTCGACTTGGGGGTTTCCAAGAGACCCAGTACTTC. Amino acid sequence: CSVRLGGFQETQYF.

The chain employs TRBV19 and TRBJ1-5; perhaps TRBD1 as D (5 bases). Trimming shortened V by 3 bases and J by 7 bases, and 10 bases separated the two germline ends. Germline values: CDR1 LNHDA, CDR2 SQIVND (reference sequence). The CDR3 totals 13 residues. The CDR3 bases are TGTGCCAGTAGTATTTGGGGGAGCCAGCCCCAGCATTTT. It translates to CASSIWGSQPQHF.

V is TRBV2 and J is TRBJ2-5; D perhaps matches TRBD1 (6 bases). Near its end, the DNA agrees better with TRBJ2-7, so the J call may be wrong. CDR3 length equals 14 residues. From germline, CDR1 is SNHLY and CDR2 FYNNEI. In DNA, the CDR3 is TGTGCCAGCAGCCCAGGGGAAACCCTCTACGAGCAGTACTTC. It specifies CASSPGETLYEQYF.

The table lists this clonotype with a few counts. The chain joins TRBV20-1 to TRBJ2-1; D gene unclear. The DNA end favors TRBJ2-5, so the J call may be wrong. Germline V gene lookup returns CDR1 DFQATT and CDR2 SNEGSKA (reference sequence). CDR3 length equals 13 residues. In nucleotides, the CDR3 is TGCAGTGCTAGAGCTAACTCCCTGGAGACCCAGTACTTC. As protein: CSARANSLETQYF.